These T cell receptor beta chains were read from a single sample in a study of chemoradiotherapy in HPV16-positive cancers. Clones were sequenced by immunoSEQ multiplex PCR, and TCRdb holds only the in-frame ones, with some missing. Among 25,000 to 40,000 clones listed, 89% were seen once. Sample: blood, taken from a patient who underwent chemoradiotherapy. These receptor sequences come from a human donor with HPV-associated anogenital cancer. Each CDR3 is given with its conserved first and last residue. Fields, in order: clone size, D gene, CDR3 length, J gene, V gene, CDR3 protein, CDR3 DNA. A D gene is named only where the DNA matches it firmly. The listing skips clone size in some rows; elsewhere it reads once, few, many or a size class.

>NA|NA|14|TRBJ1-2|TRBV7-6
CASSLGGAGYGYTF
TGTGCCAGCAGCTTGGGAGGGGCTGGCTATGGCTACACCTTC
>NA|NA|11|TRBJ1-3|TRBV6-5
CASSQGSTIYF
TGTGCCAGCAGCCAGGGGAGTACCATATATTTT
>NA|TRBD1|14|TRBJ1-4|TRBV18
CASSPRDSPEKLFF
TGTGCCAGCTCACCGCGGGACAGCCCTGAAAAACTGTTTTTT
>NA|NA|15|TRBJ1-5|TRBV7-2
CASSLGSAGNQPQHF
TGTGCCAGCAGCTTAGGCAGTGCCGGCAATCAGCCCCAGCATTTT
>NA|NA|13|TRBJ1-2|TRBV30
CAWSVKGSHGYTF
TGTGCCTGGAGTGTAAAGGGAAGTCATGGCTACACCTTC
>once|NA|12|TRBJ2-7|TRBV2
CASLKDTYEQYF
TGTGCCAGCCTGAAAGACACGTACGAGCAGTACTTC
>NA|NA|19|TRBJ2-3|TRBV11-1
CASSLGPGRHEVGTDTQYF
TGTGCCAGCAGCTTAGGGCCGGGGAGGCATGAGGTTGGCACAGATACGCAGTATTTT
>NA|TRBD2|17|TRBJ2-1|TRBV11-1
CASSLNRLAGVYNEQFF
TGTGCCAGCAGCCTAAACAGACTAGCGGGAGTCTACAATGAGCAGTTCTTC
>NA|NA|14|TRBJ2-7|TRBV11-3
CASSLGGTSYEQYF
TGTGCCAGCAGCTTAGGGGGCACCTCCTACGAGCAGTACTTC
>NA|TRBD2|14|TRBJ2-5|TRBV9
CASSVRAGRETQYF
TGTGCCAGCAGCGTAAGAGCGGGAAGGGAGACCCAGTACTTC
>NA|TRBD2|15|TRBJ2-7|TRBV30
CAWSVPGLTIYEQYF
TGTGCCTGGAGTGTACCGGGACTAACTATCTACGAGCAGTACTTC
>large|NA|16|TRBJ1-1|TRBV15
CATSRDSSILNTEAFF
TGTGCCACCAGCAGGGACAGCTCCATACTGAACACTGAAGCTTTCTTT
>NA|TRBD1|15|TRBJ2-7|TRBV19
CASSSATGPREEQYF
TGTGCCAGTAGTAGTGCGACAGGGCCCCGAGAGGAGCAGTACTTC
>once|NA|10|TRBJ2-7|TRBV30
CAWSNYEQYF
TGTGCCTGGAGTAACTACGAGCAGTACTTC
>NA|NA|13|TRBJ1-1|TRBV6-1
CASSRRGQTEAFF
TGTGCCAGCAGTCGGAGAGGTCAAACTGAAGCTTTCTTT
>NA|NA|13|TRBJ1-1|TRBV6-5
CASSGEGGTEAFF
TGTGCCAGCAGTGGGGAAGGCGGCACTGAAGCTTTCTTT
>NA|NA|14|TRBJ2-7|TRBV6-5
CASSYGQSSYEQYF
TGTGCCAGCAGTTACGGCCAGAGCTCCTACGAGCAGTACTTC
>NA|TRBD2|19|TRBJ2-3|TRBV4-3
CASSQDLASGALFTDTQYF
TGCGCCAGCAGCCAAGATCTAGCGAGCGGGGCTCTTTTCACAGATACGCAGTATTTT
>NA|NA|14|TRBJ2-1|TRBV5-4
CASSLDLQDNEQFF
TGTGCCAGCAGCTTGGATCTTCAGGACAATGAGCAGTTCTTC
>NA|NA|16|TRBJ2-1|TRBV15
CATSRGSGFNGNEQFF
TGTGCCACCAGCAGGGGATCAGGGTTCAATGGCAATGAGCAGTTCTTC
>NA|NA|14|TRBJ1-3|TRBV28
CASSVRRKGNTIYF
TGTGCCAGCAGTGTAAGACGGAAAGGAAACACCATATATTTT
>NA|NA|13|TRBJ1-4|TRBV29-1
CSVPGLSYEKLFF
TGCAGCGTGCCGGGACTTTCATATGAAAAACTGTTTTTT
>NA|NA|13|TRBJ2-5|TRBV10-1
CASSRTVQETQYF
TGCGCCAGCAGTCGGACGGTTCAAGAGACCCAGTACTTC
>NA|TRBD1|16|TRBJ1-2|TRBV30
CAWSVRRTGKNYGYTF
TGTGCCTGGAGTGTACGAAGGACAGGGAAGAACTATGGCTACACCTTC
>NA|TRBD1|15|TRBJ1-4|TRBV9
CASSVTGGSGEKLFF
TGTGCCAGCAGCGTTACAGGGGGGAGTGGTGAAAAACTGTTTTTT
>NA|TRBD2|15|TRBJ2-1|TRBV9
CASSPRTSGVNEQFF
TGTGCCAGCAGCCCCCGGACTAGCGGGGTCAATGAGCAGTTCTTC
>NA|TRBD1|14|TRBJ1-6|TRBV7-6
CASSSGQGNSPLHF
TGTGCCAGCAGCTCGGGACAGGGTAATTCACCCCTCCACTTT
>NA|TRBD2|16|TRBJ2-1|TRBV2
CASSVPGLAGANEQFF
TGTGCCAGCAGTGTACCGGGACTAGCGGGAGCCAATGAGCAGTTCTTC
>NA|NA|15|TRBJ2-5|TRBV2
CASSGMAGPQETQYF
TGTGCCAGCAGTGGTATGGCAGGGCCTCAAGAGACCCAGTACTTC
>NA|TRBD2|18|TRBJ2-3|TRBV4-2
CASSPLPGVAGGPDTQYF
TGTGCCAGCAGCCCCCTTCCGGGAGTAGCGGGGGGGCCGGATACGCAGTATTTT
>NA|NA|14|TRBJ1-2|TRBV11-2
CASSLDRRGDGYTF
TGTGCCAGCAGCTTAGATAGACGGGGGGATGGCTACACCTTC
>NA|NA|13|TRBJ1-1|TRBV6-1
CASSEVMNTEAFF
TGTGCCAGCAGTGAAGTCATGAACACTGAAGCTTTCTTT
>NA|NA|18|TRBJ2-1|TRBV9
CASSVVGAGLSSYNEQFF
TGTGCCAGCAGCGTAGTAGGGGCGGGCTTGAGCTCCTACAATGAGCAGTTCTTC
>NA|TRBD1|14|TRBJ2-5|TRBV5-1
CASSRDRNQETQYF
TGCGCCAGCAGCCGGGACAGAAACCAAGAGACCCAGTACTTC
>NA|TRBD2|17|TRBJ2-1|TRBV7-8
CASSLGLAGRYNVEQFF
TGTGCCAGCAGCTTAGGTTTAGCGGGACGTTACAATGTAGAGCAGTTCTTC
>NA|NA|15|TRBJ2-1|TRBV4-1
CASSQLWASYNEQFF
TGCGCCAGCAGCCAACTTTGGGCCTCCTACAATGAGCAGTTCTTC
>NA|TRBD1|13|TRBJ1-2|TRBV19
CASSRQGSSGYTF
TGTGCCAGTAGTAGACAGGGGAGCAGCGGCTACACCTTC
>NA|NA|14|TRBJ1-5|TRBV7-2
CASSSGTFYQPQHF
TGTGCCAGCAGCTCTGGGACCTTTTATCAGCCCCAGCATTTT
>NA|NA|14|TRBJ2-2|TRBV6-5
CASSDREGTGELFF
TGTGCCAGCAGTGACAGGGAGGGCACCGGGGAGCTGTTTTTT
>NA|NA|14|TRBJ2-1|TRBV6-6
CASSRGPGYGEQFF
TGTGCCAGCAGCCGCGGCCCCGGCTATGGTGAGCAGTTCTTC